The rows below give T cell receptor beta chains drawn from one sample of a study of cytomegalovirus exposure and HLA in healthy donors. The protocol was immunoSEQ multiplex PCR, while the TCRdb copy is restricted to in-frame clones and leaves out a portion. The sample carries some 130,000 clones, around three quarters recorded once. The source material was PBMCs. These receptors originate from a man under 40 in good health. The CDR3 runs from the conserved cysteine through the conserved F or W. A D gene is named only where the DNA matches it firmly. Only some rows state a clone size, as once, few, many or a class for expanded clones.

CDR3 protein,CDR3 DNA,J gene,clone size,D gene,V gene
CASSASDSGSGDTQYF,TGTGCCAGCAGTGCCTCCGATAGCGGTTCTGGGGATACGCAGTATTTT,TRBJ2-3,.,.,TRBV6-1
CASSIGQRTYEQYF,TGTGCCAGTAGTATTGGACAGCGAACCTACGAGCAGTACTTC,TRBJ2-7,.,.,TRBV19
CSSSISAYEQYF,TGTTCCAGCAGCATTTCCGCGTACGAGCAGTACTTC,TRBJ2-7,once,.,TRBV7-9
CAWSVSGGLTF,TGTGCCTGGAGTGTGTCGGGGGGTCTAACCTTC,TRBJ1-2,few,.,TRBV30
CASSLISSGGTGDRAGELFF,TGTGCCAGCAGTTTAATCTCTTCGGGCGGGACAGGGGATAGGGCCGGGGAGCTGTTTTTT,TRBJ2-2,.,TRBD1,TRBV28
CASSLAGQTYEQYF,TGTGCCAGCAGCTTAGCGGGACAGACCTACGAGCAGTACTTC,TRBJ2-7,.,TRBD1,TRBV11-3
CASSLAPDNSYNEQFF,TGTGCCAGCAGCTTAGCCCCGGACAACTCCTACAATGAGCAGTTCTTC,TRBJ2-1,.,.,TRBV11-2
CASSQQGAVRTYEQYF,TGCGCCAGCAGTCAACAGGGGGCGGTTAGGACCTACGAGCAGTACTTC,TRBJ2-7,few,TRBD1,TRBV23-1
CASLDGGAGNTIYF,TGTGCCAGTCTCGACGGAGGGGCTGGAAACACCATATATTTT,TRBJ1-3,.,.,TRBV2
CASKNRTSGAGELFF,TGTGCCAGCAAAAATCGGACTTCCGGGGCCGGGGAGCTGTTTTTT,TRBJ2-2,.,.,TRBV7-8
CASSRPGGAVYEQYF,TGTGCCAGCAGTCGTCCGGGTGGGGCAGTCTACGAGCAGTACTTC,TRBJ2-7,.,.,TRBV28
CASSFRGPMNTEAFF,TGTGCCAGCAGCTTCCGGGGTCCCATGAACACTGAAGCTTTCTTT,TRBJ1-1,.,.,TRBV5-6
CASGISGRALGDTQYF,TGCGCCAGCGGGATCAGCGGGAGGGCCCTTGGGGATACGCAGTATTTT,TRBJ2-3,.,TRBD2,TRBV5-1
CASRPQGMDADTQYF,TGCGCCAGCAGACCACAGGGAATGGATGCAGATACGCAGTATTTT,TRBJ2-3,.,.,TRBV5-1
CASSPQDNEKLFF,TGTGCCAGTAGCCCACAGGATAATGAAAAACTGTTTTTT,TRBJ1-4,.,.,TRBV28
CASSLNSGNTIYF,TGTGCCAGCAGCCTAAACTCTGGAAACACCATATATTTT,TRBJ1-3,.,.,TRBV9
CASSQEAGGVTIYF,TGCGCCAGCAGCCAAGAAGCTGGGGGGGTAACCATATATTTT,TRBJ1-3,.,.,TRBV4-3
CASSLVEMSGNTIYF,TGTGCCAGCAGCCTCGTAGAGATGTCTGGAAACACCATATATTTT,TRBJ1-3,.,.,TRBV7-8
CASRPSGGEQYF,TGTGCCAGCAGGCCGTCGGGGGGCGAGCAGTACTTC,TRBJ2-7,.,TRBD2,TRBV11-2
CASSLESTGQNEQFF,TGTGCCAGCAGCTTAGAAAGTACGGGACAAAATGAGCAGTTCTTC,TRBJ2-1,.,.,TRBV7-2
CASSLGPYRDYTF,TGTGCCAGCAGTTTAGGTCCATACCGAGACTACACCTTC,TRBJ1-2,few,.,TRBV28
CSSSSRENTEAFF,TGTTCCAGCAGCTCCCGGGAAAACACTGAAGCTTTCTTT,TRBJ1-1,.,.,TRBV7-9
CASSPGLAYNEQFF,TGTGCCAGCAGTCCGGGACTAGCGTACAATGAGCAGTTCTTC,TRBJ2-1,.,TRBD2,TRBV28
CASSKGTTGYEQYF,TGTGCCAGCAGCAAAGGTACCACGGGCTACGAGCAGTACTTC,TRBJ2-7,.,.,TRBV7-6
CASSLQRGGYEQYF,TGCGCCAGCAGCTTACAGCGGGGAGGCTACGAGCAGTACTTC,TRBJ2-7,.,TRBD2,TRBV5-1
CASSPGSSGANVLTF,TGTGCCAGCAGCCCAGGGTCCTCGGGGGCCAACGTCCTGACTTTC,TRBJ2-6,.,.,TRBV7-3
CASSPLGGSGSETQYF,TGTGCCAGCAGCCCACTGGGGGGGAGCGGGTCAGAGACCCAGTACTTC,TRBJ2-5,.,TRBD2,TRBV7-9
CASSVPPTNNGELFF,TGTGCCAGCAGTGTTCCCCCCACCAACAACGGGGAGCTGTTTTTT,TRBJ2-2,once,.,TRBV2
CASSLEGSGQPQHF,TGCGCCAGCAGCTTGGAGGGGTCCGGCCAGCCCCAGCATTTT,TRBJ1-5,.,.,TRBV5-1
CASTQEPGVTGELFF,TGTGCCAGTACCCAGGAGCCGGGGGTCACCGGGGAGCTGTTTTTT,TRBJ2-2,.,.,TRBV19
CASSVGGTPNEQFF,TGTGCCAGCAGCGTAGGTGGGACTCCCAATGAGCAGTTCTTC,TRBJ2-1,.,.,TRBV9
CASSLWLSGANVLTF,TGTGCCAGCAGCTTATGGCTCTCTGGGGCCAACGTCCTGACTTTC,TRBJ2-6,.,.,TRBV7-9
CASSVASSPETQYF,TGTGCCAGCAGCGTAGCCTCGAGTCCAGAGACCCAGTACTTC,TRBJ2-5,few,.,TRBV9
CASSMGQFYGYTF,TGTGCCAGCAGTATGGGACAGTTCTATGGCTACACCTTC,TRBJ1-2,few,TRBD1,TRBV28
CASSPLAADTQYF,TGTGCCAGCAGCCCGCTAGCGGCAGATACGCAGTATTTT,TRBJ2-3,.,TRBD2,TRBV7-3
CASSLGALGLAETSHPAYEQYF,TGCGCCAGCAGCTTGGGGGCTTTGGGTCTAGCGGAAACTTCCCACCCCGCCTACGAGCAGTACTTC,TRBJ2-7,few,TRBD2,TRBV5-1
CASSWAGGVGTDTQYF,TGCGCCAGCAGCTGGGCGGGAGGGGTCGGCACAGATACGCAGTATTTT,TRBJ2-3,.,TRBD2,TRBV5-1
CASSPRVGYEQYF,TGTGCCAGCAGTCCTCGAGTCGGTTACGAGCAGTACTTC,TRBJ2-7,once,.,TRBV6-1
CAWSPQGVGGYTF,TGTGCCTGGAGCCCACAGGGAGTTGGTGGCTACACCTTC,TRBJ1-2,.,.,TRBV30
CASSLAPAPTGNIQYF,TGTGCCAGCAGCTTAGCTCCCGCCCCGACAGGAAACATTCAGTACTTC,TRBJ2-4,.,.,TRBV7-8
CASSPWRTDIQYF,TGTGCCAGCAGTCCCTGGCGGACAGACATTCAGTACTTC,TRBJ2-4,.,.,TRBV7-8
CASSIGQSSYNEQFF,TGTGCCAGCAGCATCGGACAGAGCTCCTACAATGAGCAGTTCTTC,TRBJ2-1,.,.,TRBV5-5